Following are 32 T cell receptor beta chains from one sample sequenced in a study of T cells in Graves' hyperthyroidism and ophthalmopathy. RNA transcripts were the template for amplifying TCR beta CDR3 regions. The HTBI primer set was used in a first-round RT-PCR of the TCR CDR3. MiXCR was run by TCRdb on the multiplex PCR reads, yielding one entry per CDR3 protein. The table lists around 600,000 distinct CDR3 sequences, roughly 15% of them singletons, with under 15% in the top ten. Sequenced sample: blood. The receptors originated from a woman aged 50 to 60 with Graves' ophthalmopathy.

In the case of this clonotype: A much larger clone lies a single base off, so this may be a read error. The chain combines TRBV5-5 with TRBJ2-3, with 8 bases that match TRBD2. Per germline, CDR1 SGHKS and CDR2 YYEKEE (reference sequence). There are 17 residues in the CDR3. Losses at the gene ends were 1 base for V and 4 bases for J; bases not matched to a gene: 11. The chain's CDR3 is CASSLLAGQPNADTQYF. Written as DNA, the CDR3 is TGTGCCAGCAGCTTGTTAGCGGGGCAGCCGAACGCAGATACGCAGTATTTT.

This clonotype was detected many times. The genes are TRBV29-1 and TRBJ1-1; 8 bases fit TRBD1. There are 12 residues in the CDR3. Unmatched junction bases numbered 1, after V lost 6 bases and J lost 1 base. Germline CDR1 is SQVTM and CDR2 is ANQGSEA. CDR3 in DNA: TGCAGCGTAGGACAGGGGAACACTGAAGCTTTCTTT. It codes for CSVGQGNTEAFF.

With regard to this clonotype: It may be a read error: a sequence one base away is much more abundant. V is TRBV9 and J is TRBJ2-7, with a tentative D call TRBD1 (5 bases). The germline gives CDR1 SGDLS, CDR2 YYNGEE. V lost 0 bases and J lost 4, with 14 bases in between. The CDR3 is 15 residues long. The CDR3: CASSVAAGSRYEQYF. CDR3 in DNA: TGTGCCAGCAGCGTAGCGGCAGGGTCCCGATACGAGCAGTACTTC.

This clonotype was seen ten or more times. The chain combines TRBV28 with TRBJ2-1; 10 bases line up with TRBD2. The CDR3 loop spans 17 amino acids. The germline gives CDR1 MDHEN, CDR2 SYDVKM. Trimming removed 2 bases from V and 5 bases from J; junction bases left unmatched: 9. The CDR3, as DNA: TGTGCCAGCAGTTTAATCGAACTAGCGGGACCCCACAATGAGCAGTTCTTC. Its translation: CASSLIELAGPHNEQFF.

CDR3 residues: CSARGPSSGRAVETQYF. The DNA of the CDR3 is TGCAGTGCTAGAGGCCCCTCTAGCGGGAGGGCCGTCGAGACCCAGTACTTC. The chain is built from TRBV20-1 and TRBJ2-5; 12 bases agree with TRBD2. The CDR3 length is 17 residues. The trim removed 1 base at V and 5 bases at J, leaving 11 bases unmatched. From germline, CDR1 is DFQATT and CDR2 SNEGSKA (reference sequence).

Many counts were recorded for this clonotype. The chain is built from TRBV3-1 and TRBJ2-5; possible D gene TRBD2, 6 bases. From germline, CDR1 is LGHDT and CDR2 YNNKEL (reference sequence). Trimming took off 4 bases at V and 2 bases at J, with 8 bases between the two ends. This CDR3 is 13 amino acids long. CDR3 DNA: TGTGCCAGCAGCCTCGGGAGACAAGAGACCCAGTACTTC. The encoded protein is CASSLGRQETQYF.

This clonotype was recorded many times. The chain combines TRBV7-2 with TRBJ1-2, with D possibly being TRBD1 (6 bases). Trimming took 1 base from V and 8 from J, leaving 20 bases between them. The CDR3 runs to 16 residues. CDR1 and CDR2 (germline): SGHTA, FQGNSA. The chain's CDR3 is CASSLVNWGTQHGYTF. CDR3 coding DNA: TGTGCCAGCAGCTTAGTGAACTGGGGGACACAACACGGCTACACCTTC.

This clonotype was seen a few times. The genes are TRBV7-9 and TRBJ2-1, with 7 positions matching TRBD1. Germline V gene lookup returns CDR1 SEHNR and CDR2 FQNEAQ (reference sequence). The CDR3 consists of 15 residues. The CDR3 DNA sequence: TGTATTCATACAGGGGAAGGGGATGGGTACAATGAGCAGTTCTTC. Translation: CIHTGEGDGYNEQFF. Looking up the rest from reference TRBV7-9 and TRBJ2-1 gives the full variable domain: DTGVSQNPRHKITKRGQNVTFRCDPISEHNRLYWYRQTLGQGPEFLTYFQNEAQLEKSRLLSDRFSAERPKGSFSTLEIQRTEQGDSAMYLCIHTGEGDGYNEQFFGPGTRLTVL.

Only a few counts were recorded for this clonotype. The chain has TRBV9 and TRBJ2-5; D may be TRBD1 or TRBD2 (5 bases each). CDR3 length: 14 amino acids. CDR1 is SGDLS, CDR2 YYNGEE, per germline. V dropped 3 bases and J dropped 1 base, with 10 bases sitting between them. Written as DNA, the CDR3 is TGTGCCAGCAGCGCGGGACCGTTCCAAGAGACCCAGTACTTC. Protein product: CASSAGPFQETQYF. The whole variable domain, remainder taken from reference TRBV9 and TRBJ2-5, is DSGVTQTPKHLITATGQRVTLRCSPRSGDLSVYWYQQSLDQGLQFLIQYYNGEERAKGNILERFSAQQFPDLHSELNLSSLELGDSALYFCASSAGPFQETQYFGPGTRLLVL.

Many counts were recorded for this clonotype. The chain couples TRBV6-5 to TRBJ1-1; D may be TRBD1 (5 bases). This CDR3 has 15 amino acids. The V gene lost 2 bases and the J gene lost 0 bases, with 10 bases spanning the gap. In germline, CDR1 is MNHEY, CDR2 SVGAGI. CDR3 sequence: CASSYDMGVNTEAFF. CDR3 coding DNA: TGTGCCAGCAGTTACGATATGGGGGTGAACACTGAAGCTTTCTTT.

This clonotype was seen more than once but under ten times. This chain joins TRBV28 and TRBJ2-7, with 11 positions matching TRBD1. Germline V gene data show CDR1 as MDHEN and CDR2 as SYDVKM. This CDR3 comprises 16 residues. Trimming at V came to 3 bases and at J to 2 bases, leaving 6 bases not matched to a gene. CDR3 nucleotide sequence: TGTGCCAGCAGTTTTTGGGGGACAGGGGGAGCCTACGAGCAGTACTTC. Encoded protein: CASSFWGTGGAYEQYF.

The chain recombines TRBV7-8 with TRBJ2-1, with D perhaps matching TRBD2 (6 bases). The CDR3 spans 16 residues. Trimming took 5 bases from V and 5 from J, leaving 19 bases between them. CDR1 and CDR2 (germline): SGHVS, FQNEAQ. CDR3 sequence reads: CASSPLPGTFHNEQFF. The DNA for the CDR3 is TGTGCCAGCAGCCCACTACCTGGGACTTTCCACAATGAGCAGTTCTTC.

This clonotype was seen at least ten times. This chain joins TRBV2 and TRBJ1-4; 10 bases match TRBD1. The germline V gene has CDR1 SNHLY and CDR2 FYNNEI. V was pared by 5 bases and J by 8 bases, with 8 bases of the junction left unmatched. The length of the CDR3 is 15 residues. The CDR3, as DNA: TGTGCCAGCAGTCTGACCGGGACAGGGGACGAAAAACTGTTTTTT. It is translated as CASSLTGTGDEKLFF.

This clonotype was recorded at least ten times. CDR3 loop: CASSPGDMWNTEAFF. The CDR3 region has the DNA TGTGCCAGCAGTCCCGGGGACATGTGGAACACTGAAGCTTTCTTT. J is TRBJ1-1 and V is TRBV28, with a weak D call TRBD1 (6 bases). The CDR3 consists of 15 residues. Trimming pared 5 bases from V and 1 base from J, leaving 14 bases between. Germline CDR1 and CDR2: MDHEN and SYDVKM.

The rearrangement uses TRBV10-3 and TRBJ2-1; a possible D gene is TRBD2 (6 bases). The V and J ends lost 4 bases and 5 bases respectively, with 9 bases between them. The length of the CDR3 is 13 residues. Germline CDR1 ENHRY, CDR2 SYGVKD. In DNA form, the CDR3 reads TGTGCCATCAGTGTGGGGGGAGACAATGAGCAGTTCTTC. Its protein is CAISVGGDNEQFF.

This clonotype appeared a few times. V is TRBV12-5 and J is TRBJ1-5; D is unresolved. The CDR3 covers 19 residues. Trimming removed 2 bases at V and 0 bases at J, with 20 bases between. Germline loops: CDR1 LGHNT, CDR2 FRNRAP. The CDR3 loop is CASGLTHRARNYSNQPQHF. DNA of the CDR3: TGTGCTAGTGGTTTGACCCACCGGGCCAGGAATTATAGCAATCAGCCCCAGCATTTT.

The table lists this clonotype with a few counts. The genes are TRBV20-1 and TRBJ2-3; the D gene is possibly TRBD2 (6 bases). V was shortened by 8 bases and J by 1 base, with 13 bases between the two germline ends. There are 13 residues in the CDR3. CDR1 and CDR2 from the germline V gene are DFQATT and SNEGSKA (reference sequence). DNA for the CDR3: TGCAGTTACCGGACGGGGGGCACAGATACGCAGTATTTT. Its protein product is CSYRTGGTDTQYF.

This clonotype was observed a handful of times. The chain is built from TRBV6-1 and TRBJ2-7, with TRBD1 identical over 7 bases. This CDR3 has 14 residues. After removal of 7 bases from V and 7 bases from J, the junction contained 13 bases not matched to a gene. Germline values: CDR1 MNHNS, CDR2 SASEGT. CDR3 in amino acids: CASKPTTGVGEQYF. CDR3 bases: TGTGCCAGCAAACCCACTACAGGGGTGGGGGAGCAGTACTTC.

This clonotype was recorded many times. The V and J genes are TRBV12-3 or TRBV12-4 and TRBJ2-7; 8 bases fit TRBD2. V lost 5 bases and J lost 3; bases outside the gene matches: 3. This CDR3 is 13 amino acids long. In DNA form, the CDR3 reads TGTGCCAGCAGTCGGGAGGGCCTCTACGAGCAGTACTTC. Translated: CASSREGLYEQYF.

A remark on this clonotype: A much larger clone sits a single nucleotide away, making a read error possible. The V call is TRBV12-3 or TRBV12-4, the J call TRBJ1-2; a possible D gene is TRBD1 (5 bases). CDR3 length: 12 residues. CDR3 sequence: CAGSLGRDGYTF. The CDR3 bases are TGTGCCGGCAGTTTGGGCAGGGATGGCTACACCTTC.

CDR3 protein: CASRGTSGRGNTGELFF. The CDR3 DNA follows: TGTGCCAGCAGGGGGACTAGCGGGAGAGGGAACACCGGGGAGCTGTTTTTT. The chain has TRBV6-2 or TRBV6-3 and TRBJ2-2; 14 bases are a match to TRBD2. Trimming took 6 bases from V and 1 from J; bases not matched to a gene: 4. Germline V CDR1 and CDR2: MNHEY, SVGEGT. The CDR3 spans 17 residues.

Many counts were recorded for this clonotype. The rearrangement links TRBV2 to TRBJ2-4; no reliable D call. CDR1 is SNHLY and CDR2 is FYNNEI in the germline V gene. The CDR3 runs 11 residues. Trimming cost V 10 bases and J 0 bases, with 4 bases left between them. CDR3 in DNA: TGTGCCAAACTAGCCAAAAACATTCAGTACTTC. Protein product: CAKLAKNIQYF.

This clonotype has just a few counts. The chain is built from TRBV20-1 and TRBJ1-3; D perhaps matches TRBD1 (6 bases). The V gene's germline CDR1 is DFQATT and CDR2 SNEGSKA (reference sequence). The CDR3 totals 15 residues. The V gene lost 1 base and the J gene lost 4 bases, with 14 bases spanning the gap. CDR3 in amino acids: CSARGQQGYGNTIYF. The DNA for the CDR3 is TGCAGTGCTAGAGGGCAACAGGGCTACGGAAACACCATATATTTT.

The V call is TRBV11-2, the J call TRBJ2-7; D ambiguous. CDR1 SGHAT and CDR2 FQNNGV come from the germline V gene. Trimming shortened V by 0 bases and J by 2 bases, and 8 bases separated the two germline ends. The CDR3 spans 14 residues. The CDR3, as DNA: TGTGCCAGCAGCTTAGAATACAGAACCTACGAGCAGTACTTC. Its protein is CASSLEYRTYEQYF.

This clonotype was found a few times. CDR3 loop: CASSPGLAVGDGQFF. The CDR3, as DNA: TGTGCCAGCTCACCCGGACTAGCGGTGGGGGATGGACAGTTCTTC. V is TRBV18 and J is TRBJ2-1; TRBD2 aligns across 10 bases. This CDR3 contains 15 residues. Germline CDR1 is KGHSH and CDR2 is LQKENI. Germline trimming cut 3 bases from V and 13 bases from J; bases unmatched to any gene: 12.

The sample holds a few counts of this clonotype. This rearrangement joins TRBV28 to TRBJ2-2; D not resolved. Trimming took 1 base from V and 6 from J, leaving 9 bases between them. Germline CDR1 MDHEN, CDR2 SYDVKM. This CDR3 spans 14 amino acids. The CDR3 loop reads CASSLLRISGELFF. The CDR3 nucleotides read TGTGCCAGCAGTTTATTGCGAATATCCGGGGAGCTGTTTTTT.

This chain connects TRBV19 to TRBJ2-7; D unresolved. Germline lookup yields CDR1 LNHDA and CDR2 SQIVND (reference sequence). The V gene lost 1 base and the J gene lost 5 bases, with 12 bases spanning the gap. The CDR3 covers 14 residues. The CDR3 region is CASSIGPPLHEQYF. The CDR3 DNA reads TGTGCCAGTAGTATAGGTCCACCGCTCCACGAGCAGTACTTC.

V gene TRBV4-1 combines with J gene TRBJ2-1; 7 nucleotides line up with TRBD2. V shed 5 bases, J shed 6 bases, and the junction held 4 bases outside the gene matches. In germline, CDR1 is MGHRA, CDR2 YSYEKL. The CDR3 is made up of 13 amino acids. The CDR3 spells CASSWTRGNEQFF. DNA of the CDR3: TGCGCCAGCAGCTGGACTAGGGGCAATGAGCAGTTCTTC.

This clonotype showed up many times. CDR3 amino acids: CSAREPSGHNEQFF. CDR3 coding DNA: TGCAGTGCTAGAGAGCCGTCGGGACACAATGAGCAGTTCTTC. The chain combines TRBV20-1 with TRBJ2-1; D is possibly TRBD1 or TRBD2 (5 bases each). CDR3 length equals 14 residues. Trimming cost V 0 bases and J 5 bases, with 11 bases left between them. Germline V gives CDR1 DFQATT, CDR2 SNEGSKA (reference sequence).

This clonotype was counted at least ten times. For the CDR3, the DNA is TGTGCCTGGAGGCCCTCAGGGGGCAGTGGCTACACCTTC. Residues: CAWRPSGGSGYTF. The V and J genes are TRBV30 and TRBJ1-2; 8 nucleotides agree with TRBD1. The CDR3 spans 13 residues. Germline V gives CDR1 GTSNPN, CDR2 SVGIG (reference sequence). The V gene end was trimmed by 3 bases and the J gene end by 7 bases; junction bases not matched to a gene: 7. Based on the CDR3 plus reference TRBV30 and TRBJ1-2, the full variable domain is SQTIHQWPATLVQPVGSPLSLECTVEGTSNPNLYWYRQAAGRGLQLLFYSVGIGQISSEVPQNLSASRPQDRQFILSSKKLLLSDSGFYLCAWRPSGGSGYTFGSGTRLTVV.

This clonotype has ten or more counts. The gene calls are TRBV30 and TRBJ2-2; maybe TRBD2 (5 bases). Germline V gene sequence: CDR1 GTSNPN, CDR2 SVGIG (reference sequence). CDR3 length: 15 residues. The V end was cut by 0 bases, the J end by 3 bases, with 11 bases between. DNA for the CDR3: TGTGCCTGGAGTGTACCCTGGGAGTACACCGGGGAGCTGTTTTTT. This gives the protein CAWSVPWEYTGELFF.

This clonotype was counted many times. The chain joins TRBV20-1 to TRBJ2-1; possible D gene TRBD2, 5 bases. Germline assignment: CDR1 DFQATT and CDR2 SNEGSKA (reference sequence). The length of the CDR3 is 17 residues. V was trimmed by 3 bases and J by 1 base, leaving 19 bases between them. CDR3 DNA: TGCAGTGCTAGCCCACTGATTCGGGAAAGGTCCTACAATGAGCAGTTCTTC. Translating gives CSASPLIRERSYNEQFF.